Shown below are 14 T cell receptor beta chains from a single sample sequenced in a study of T cell responses to AZD1222 COVID-19 vaccine. Sequenced by immunoSEQ multiplex PCR; TCRdb stores in-frame clones only, minus some. The table records 110,000 to 150,000 clones, approximately 83% of them present only once. The source was peripheral blood, collected on day 0 of AZD1222 vaccination. The receptors originated from an adult in good health.

This clone showed up just once. The CDR3 nucleotides read TGCGCCAGCGGACTAGCGGGATTAATCAATGAGCAGTTCTTC. It encodes CASGLAGLINEQFF. The J gene is TRBJ2-1, the V gene TRBV10-2, with 12 bases lining up with TRBD2. In germline, CDR1 is WSHSY, CDR2 SAAADI. The CDR3 contains 14 residues. With V trimmed by 8 bases and J by 6 bases, 5 bases remained unmatched.

This chain links TRBV18 with TRBJ2-7, with 9 bases aligning to TRBD2. J was trimmed by 4 bases and V by 2 bases; bases with no gene match: 12. This CDR3 is 17 amino acids long. Germline-derived CDR1 and CDR2 are KGHSH and LQKENI. CDR3 coding DNA: TGTGCCAGCTCACCATGGCCGCTAGCGGGGTCTCGGTACGAGCAGTACTTC. It specifies CASSPWPLAGSRYEQYF.

This clone turned up a few times. The chain is built from TRBV13 and TRBJ1-2, with D possibly matching TRBD1 (6 bases). CDR3 length equals 13 residues. Between the trimmed V and J ends, which lost 5 bases and 4 bases, there was a span of 11 bases. The germline V gene has CDR1 PRHDT and CDR2 FYEKMQ (reference sequence). The CDR3 DNA is TGTGCCAGCAGCATCAACAGGGTCTATGGCTACACCTTC. Its translation is CASSINRVYGYTF.

The J gene is TRBJ1-4, the V gene TRBV7-2; D is unclear. In germline, CDR1 is SGHTA, CDR2 FQGNSA. The CDR3 runs to 12 residues. Trimming shortened V by 5 bases and J by 10 bases, and 11 bases separated the two germline ends. The CDR3 spells CASSTRTGKLFF. DNA for the CDR3: TGTGCCAGCAGCACCAGGACTGGAAAACTGTTTTTT.

The chain recombines TRBV29-1 with TRBJ2-3; D may correspond to TRBD1 or TRBD2 (8 bases each). This CDR3 is built from 18 residues. From germline, CDR1 is SQVTM and CDR2 ANQGSEA. The CDR3 coding sequence is TGCAGTTCAATGGGGGGGACAGGCGGCCTAGCGGGCAGAGATACGCAGTATTTT. Encoded protein: CSSMGGTGGLAGRDTQYF.

The chain joins TRBV5-5 to TRBJ1-3; D is undetermined. From germline, CDR1 is SGHKS and CDR2 YYEKEE (reference sequence). This CDR3 spans 14 amino acids. Trimming stripped 2 bases from V and 0 bases from J, with 6 bases between. In DNA form, the CDR3 reads TGTGCCAGCAGCTTTGCAAACTCTGGAAACACCATATATTTT. Its protein is CASSFANSGNTIYF.

This chain uses TRBV4-2 with TRBJ2-1; 14 nucleotides align to TRBD2. V was clipped by 4 bases and J by 6 bases; unmatched bases: 8. Germline V gene data show CDR1 as LGHNA and CDR2 as YNFKEQ. The CDR3 totals 17 residues. The CDR3 DNA sequence: TGTGCCAGCAGCCCGTCGACTAGCGGGGGGGCTGGCAATGAGCAGTTCTTC. This translates into CASSPSTSGGAGNEQFF.

The rearrangement links TRBV3-1 (or the pseudogene TRBV3-2) to TRBJ2-7, with TRBD1 matching over 10 bases. CDR3 size: 16 residues. The germline V gene has CDR1 LGHDT and CDR2 YNNKEL (reference sequence). V lost 4 bases to trimming and J lost 2 bases; unmatched junction nucleotides: 8. This chain's CDR3 is CASSPLDGQGAYEQYF. The CDR3 region has the DNA TGTGCCAGCAGCCCTTTAGACGGACAGGGGGCCTACGAGCAGTACTTC.

The rearrangement uses TRBV12-3 or TRBV12-4 and TRBJ2-3; unclear D gene. Between the trimmed V and J ends, which lost 2 bases and 5 bases, there was a span of 5 bases. The CDR3 runs 12 residues. In DNA, the CDR3 is TGTGCCAGCAGTTTACTGGAAGATACGCAGTATTTT. This translates into CASSLLEDTQYF.

V is TRBV7-8 and J is TRBJ2-1; a possible D gene is TRBD2 (6 bases). CDR1 and CDR2 (germline): SGHVS, FQNEAQ. Trimming pared 0 bases from V and 2 bases from J, leaving 8 bases between. CDR3 length: 15 residues. Here the CDR3 reads CASSLAGGAYNEQFF. The CDR3 nucleotides read TGTGCCAGCAGCTTAGCGGGAGGTGCCTACAATGAGCAGTTCTTC.

This clone came up once. The chain joins TRBV27 to TRBJ1-1, with D perhaps matching TRBD1 (6 bases). V was shortened by 5 bases and J by 5 bases, with 18 bases between the two germline ends. The length of the CDR3 is 15 residues. Germline V gene data show CDR1 as MNHEY and CDR2 as SMNVEV (reference sequence). The DNA for the CDR3 is TGTGCCAGCAGTCCGGGACAATGGGTAGGGACTGAAGCTTTCTTT. It translates to CASSPGQWVGTEAFF.

This clone was detected once. V usage is TRBV18 and J usage is TRBJ1-5, with D maybe TRBD1 (5 bases). The CDR3 extends over 16 amino acids. Germline V gene lookup returns CDR1 KGHSH and CDR2 LQKENI. V gave up 2 bases and J gave up 4 bases, with 15 bases separating them. The CDR3 DNA reads as TGTGCCAGCTCACCAGTAGGGGCAGCTTCAAATCAGCCCCAGCATTTT. It encodes CASSPVGAASNQPQHF.

V is TRBV4-1 and J is TRBJ1-1; possibly TRBD1 for D (5 bases). V was clipped by 4 bases and J by 5 bases, with 14 bases between them. CDR1 MGHRA and CDR2 YSYEKL come from the germline V gene. The CDR3 has 14 residues. The CDR3 nucleotides are TGCGCCAGCAGCCCAGGGACGCCGGGTACTGAAGCTTTCTTT. It codes for CASSPGTPGTEAFF.

The genes are TRBV6-1 and TRBJ1-1; D is unclear. V was cut by 1 base and J by 0 bases, with 3 bases left in between. The CDR3 extends over 13 amino acids. The germline V gene has CDR1 MNHNS and CDR2 SASEGT. The DNA for the CDR3 is TGTGCCAGCAGTGAAGTCTTGAACACTGAAGCTTTCTTT. This codes for CASSEVLNTEAFF.